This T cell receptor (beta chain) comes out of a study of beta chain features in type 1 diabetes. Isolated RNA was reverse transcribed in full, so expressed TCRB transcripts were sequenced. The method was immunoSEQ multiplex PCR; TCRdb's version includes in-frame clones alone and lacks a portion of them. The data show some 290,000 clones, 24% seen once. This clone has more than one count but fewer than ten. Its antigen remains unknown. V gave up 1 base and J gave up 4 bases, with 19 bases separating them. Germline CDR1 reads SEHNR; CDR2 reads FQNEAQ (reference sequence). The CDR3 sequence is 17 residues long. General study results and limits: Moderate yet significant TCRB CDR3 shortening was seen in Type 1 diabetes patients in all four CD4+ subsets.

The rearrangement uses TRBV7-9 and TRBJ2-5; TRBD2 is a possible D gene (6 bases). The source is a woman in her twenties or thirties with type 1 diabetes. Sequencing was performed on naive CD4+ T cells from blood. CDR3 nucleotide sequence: TGTGCCAGCAGCTTAGACCTCTCCGGGGGAATTGGAGAGACCCAGTACTTC. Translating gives CASSLDLSGGIGETQYF.